This note documents a single T cell receptor beta chain sequence. The CDR3 runs to 15 residues. V shed 6 bases, J shed 5 bases, and the junction held 9 bases outside the gene matches. Per the germline V gene, CDR1 is SGHTA and CDR2 is FQGNSA. This record belongs to a study of cytomegalovirus exposure and HLA in healthy donors. The PCR ran on 60 Vbeta and 13 Jbeta primers. Some clones are missing from TCRdb's copy, which holds only in-frame ones; the method was immunoSEQ multiplex PCR. This table has about 100,000 clones, about 70% appearing once. The TCR comes from a woman aged 18-29 years in good health and CMV-seropositive. Source material: PBMCs. The V call is TRBV7-2, the J call TRBJ2-1; 8 positions match TRBD2. The CDR3 is CASRVGLVGDNEQFF. The CDR3 DNA sequence: TGTGCCAGCAGGGTGGGACTAGTTGGGGACAATGAGCAGTTCTTC.